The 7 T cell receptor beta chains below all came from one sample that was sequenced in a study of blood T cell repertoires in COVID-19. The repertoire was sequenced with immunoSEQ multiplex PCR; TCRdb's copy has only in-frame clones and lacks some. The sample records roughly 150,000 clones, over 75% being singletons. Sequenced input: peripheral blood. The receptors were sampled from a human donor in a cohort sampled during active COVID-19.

The CDR3 region has the DNA TGTGCCAGCAGCCGCGGACCGGAGGACGCCCAGCCCCAGCATTTT. Amino acid sequence: CASSRGPEDAQPQHF. The chain joins TRBV7-9 to TRBJ1-5; D remains unclear. CDR1 is SEHNR, CDR2 FQNEAQ, per germline (reference sequence). V lost 5 bases and J 7 bases, leaving 18 bases between the germline ends. The CDR3 extends over 15 amino acids.

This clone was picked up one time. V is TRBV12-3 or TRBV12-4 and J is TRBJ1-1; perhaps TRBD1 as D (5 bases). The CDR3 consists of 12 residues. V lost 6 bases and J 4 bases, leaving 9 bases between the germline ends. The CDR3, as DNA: TGTGCCAGCAGCTTGACAGTCACTGAAGCTTTCTTT. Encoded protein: CASSLTVTEAFF.

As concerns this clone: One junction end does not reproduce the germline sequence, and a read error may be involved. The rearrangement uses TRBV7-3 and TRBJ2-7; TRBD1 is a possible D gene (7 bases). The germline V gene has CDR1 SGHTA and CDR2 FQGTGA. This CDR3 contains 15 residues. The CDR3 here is CASTLGGGQDYEQYF. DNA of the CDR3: TGTGCCAGCACCTTAGGGGGAGGACAGGACTACGAGCAGTACTTC.

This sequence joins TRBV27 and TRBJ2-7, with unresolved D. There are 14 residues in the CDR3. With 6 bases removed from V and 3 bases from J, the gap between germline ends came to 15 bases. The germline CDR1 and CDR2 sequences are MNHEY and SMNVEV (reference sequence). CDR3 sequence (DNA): TGTGCCAGCAGCCGTCACAAGATTAACTACGAGCAGTACTTC. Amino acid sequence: CASSRHKINYEQYF.

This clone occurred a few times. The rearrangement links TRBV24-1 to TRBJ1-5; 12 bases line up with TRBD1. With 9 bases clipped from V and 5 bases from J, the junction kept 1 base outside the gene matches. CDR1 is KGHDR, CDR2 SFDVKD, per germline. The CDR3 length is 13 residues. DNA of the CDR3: TGTGCCACCGGGACAGGGGGCGATCAGCCCCAGCATTTT. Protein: CATGTGGDQPQHF.

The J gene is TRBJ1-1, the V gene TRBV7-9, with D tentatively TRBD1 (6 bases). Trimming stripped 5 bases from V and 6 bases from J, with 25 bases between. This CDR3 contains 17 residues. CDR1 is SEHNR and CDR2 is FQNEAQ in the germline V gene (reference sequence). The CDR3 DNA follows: TGTGCCAGCAGCCCACTGCGGGGGGGCGAGGGAAGGGCTGAAGCTTTCTTT. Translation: CASSPLRGGEGRAEAFF. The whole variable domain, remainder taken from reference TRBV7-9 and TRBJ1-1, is DTGVSQNPRHKITKRGQNVTFRCDPISEHNRLYWYRQTLGQGPEFLTYFQNEAQLEKSRLLSDRFSAERPKGSFSTLEIQRTEQGDSAMYLCASSPLRGGEGRAEAFFGQGTRLTVV.

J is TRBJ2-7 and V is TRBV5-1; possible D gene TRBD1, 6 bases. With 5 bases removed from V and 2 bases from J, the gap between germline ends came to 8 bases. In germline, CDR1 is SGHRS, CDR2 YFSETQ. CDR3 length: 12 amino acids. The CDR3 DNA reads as TGCGCCAGCAGACAGGGCCCCTACGAGCAGTACTTC. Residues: CASRQGPYEQYF. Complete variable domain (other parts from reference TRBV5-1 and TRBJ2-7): KAGVTQTPRYLIKTRGQQVTLSCSPISGHRSVSWYQQTPGQGLQFLFEYFSETQRNKGNFPGRFSGRQFSNSRSEMNVSTLELGDSALYLCASRQGPYEQYFGPGTRLTVT.